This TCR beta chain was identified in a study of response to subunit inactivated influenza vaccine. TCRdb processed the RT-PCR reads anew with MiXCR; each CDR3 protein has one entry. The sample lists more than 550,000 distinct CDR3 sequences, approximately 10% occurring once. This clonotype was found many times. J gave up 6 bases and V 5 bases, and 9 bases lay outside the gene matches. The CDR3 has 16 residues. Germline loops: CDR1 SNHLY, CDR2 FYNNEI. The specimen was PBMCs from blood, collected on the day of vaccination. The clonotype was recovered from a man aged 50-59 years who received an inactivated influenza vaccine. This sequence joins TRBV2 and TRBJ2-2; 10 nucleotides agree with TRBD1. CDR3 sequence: CASSRTGTGAAGELFF. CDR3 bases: TGTGCCAGCAGTAGGACCGGGACAGGGGCGGCCGGGGAGCTGTTTTTT.